The 7 T cell receptor beta chains given below trace back to one sample, sequenced in a study of cytomegalovirus exposure and HLA in healthy donors. Both 60 Vbeta primers and 13 Jbeta primers went into the PCR. Sequencing was performed with immunoSEQ multiplex PCR; in TCRdb, only in-frame clones are kept and a portion is missing. Of 65,000 to 95,000 clones listed, about 81% are singletons. Specimen: PBMCs. These receptor sequences come from an older man in good health and CMV-seronegative.

V is TRBV7-2 and J is TRBJ2-2; no firm D call. Germline V CDR1 and CDR2: SGHTA, FQGNSA. This CDR3 comprises 14 residues. V dropped 0 bases and J dropped 6 bases, with 8 bases sitting between them. This CDR3 is CASSLANSAGELFF. CDR3 coding DNA: TGTGCCAGCAGCTTAGCTAATTCCGCCGGGGAGCTGTTTTTT. The full variable domain, completed using reference TRBV7-2 and TRBJ2-2, is GAGVSQSPSNKVTEKGKDVELRCDPISGHTALYWYRQSLGQGLEFLIYFQGNSAPDKSGLPSDRFSAERTGGSVSTLTIQRTQQEDSAVYLCASSLANSAGELFFGEGSRLTVL.

The J gene is TRBJ1-1, the V gene TRBV19; D call uncertain. The CDR3 is made up of 15 amino acids. The V end was cut by 8 bases, the J end by 6 bases, with 22 bases between. Germline assignment: CDR1 LNHDA and CDR2 SQIVND (reference sequence). As DNA, the CDR3 is TGTGCCAGTCGAAAGAGCGAGGGAATGGTCGCTGAAGCTTTCTTT. Amino acids: CASRKSEGMVAEAFF. Variable domain in full (rest from reference TRBV19 and TRBJ1-1): DGGITQSPKYLFRKEGQNVTLSCEQNLNHDAMYWYRQDPGQGLRLIYYSQIVNDFQKGDIAEGYSVSREKKESFPLTVTSAQKNPTAFYLCASRKSEGMVAEAFFGQGTRLTVV.

The chain is built from TRBV7-8 and TRBJ1-1; 9 bases line up with TRBD1. V trimming: 5 bases; J trimming: 5 bases; junction bases outside the gene matches: 6. The germline CDR1 and CDR2 sequences are SGHVS and FQNEAQ. The CDR3 loop spans 14 amino acids. CDR3 sequence reads: CASSPGQGFTEAFF. The CDR3 coding sequence is TGTGCCAGCAGCCCAGGACAGGGGTTTACTGAAGCTTTCTTT.

The chain carries TRBV7-2 and TRBJ2-1; TRBD2 agrees at 8 bases. The germline CDR1 and CDR2 sequences are SGHTA and FQGNSA. This CDR3 region has 18 residues. V lost 1 base to trimming and J lost 0 bases; unmatched junction nucleotides: 8. CDR3 sequence (DNA): TGTGCCAGCAGCTTAGGAGTCAGCGGGGGAAGCTCCTACAATGAGCAGTTCTTC. Its translation: CASSLGVSGGSSYNEQFF. Full variable domain (outside the CDR3, taken from reference TRBV7-2 and TRBJ2-1): GAGVSQSPSNKVTEKGKDVELRCDPISGHTALYWYRQSLGQGLEFLIYFQGNSAPDKSGLPSDRFSAERTGGSVSTLTIQRTQQEDSAVYLCASSLGVSGGSSYNEQFFGPGTRLTVL.

Only a few counts were recorded for this clone. The V gene is TRBV30, the J gene TRBJ1-2; 10 bases fit TRBD1. J was trimmed by 4 bases and V by 0 bases; bases with no gene match: 5. The CDR3 runs 15 residues. The germline CDR1 and CDR2 sequences are GTSNPN and SVGIG (reference sequence). CDR3: CAWSVTRTGGYGYTF. CDR3 in DNA: TGTGCCTGGAGTGTAACCAGGACAGGGGGCTATGGCTACACCTTC.

The J gene is TRBJ1-1, the V gene TRBV5-4; 12 nucleotides match TRBD1. Trimming removed 3 bases from V and 3 bases from J; junction bases left unmatched: 3. Germline V lookup: CDR1 SGHNT, CDR2 YYREEE (reference sequence). The CDR3 loop spans 15 amino acids. The CDR3 is CASSWGQGADTEAFF. In nucleotides, the CDR3 is TGTGCCAGCAGCTGGGGACAGGGGGCGGACACTGAAGCTTTCTTT.

The gene calls are TRBV4-3 and TRBJ2-7; 11 bases agree with TRBD2. The germline V gene has CDR1 LGHNA and CDR2 YSLEER. The V segment lost 0 bases and the J segment 3 bases; nucleotides outside the gene matches: 10. The CDR3 loop spans 18 amino acids. CDR3 sequence reads: CASSQDPLAGGLFYEQYF. For the CDR3, the DNA is TGCGCCAGCAGCCAAGACCCTCTAGCGGGAGGCCTTTTCTACGAGCAGTACTTC.